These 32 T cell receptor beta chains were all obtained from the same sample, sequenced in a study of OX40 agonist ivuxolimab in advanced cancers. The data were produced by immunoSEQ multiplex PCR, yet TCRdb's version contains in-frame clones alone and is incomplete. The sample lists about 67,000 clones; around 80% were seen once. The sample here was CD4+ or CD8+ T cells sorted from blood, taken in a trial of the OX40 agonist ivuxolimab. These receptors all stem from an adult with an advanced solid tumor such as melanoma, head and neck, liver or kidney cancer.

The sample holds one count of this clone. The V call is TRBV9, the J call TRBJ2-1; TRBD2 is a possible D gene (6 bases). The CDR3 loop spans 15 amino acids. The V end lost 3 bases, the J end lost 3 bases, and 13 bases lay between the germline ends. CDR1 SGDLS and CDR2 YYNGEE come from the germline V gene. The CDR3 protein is CASSAGSPYYNEQFF. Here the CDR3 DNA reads TGTGCCAGCAGCGCCGGGAGCCCTTACTACAATGAGCAGTTCTTC. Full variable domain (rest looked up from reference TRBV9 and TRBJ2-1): DSGVTQTPKHLITATGQRVTLRCSPRSGDLSVYWYQQSLDQGLQFLIQYYNGEERAKGNILERFSAQQFPDLHSELNLSSLELGDSALYFCASSAGSPYYNEQFFGPGTRLTVL.

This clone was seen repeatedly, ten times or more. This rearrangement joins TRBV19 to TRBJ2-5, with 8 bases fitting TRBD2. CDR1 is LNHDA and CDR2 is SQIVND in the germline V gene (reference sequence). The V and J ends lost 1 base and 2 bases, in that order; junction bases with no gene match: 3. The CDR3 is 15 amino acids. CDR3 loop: CASSIGTSNQETQYF. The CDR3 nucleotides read TGTGCCAGTAGTATAGGGACTAGCAATCAAGAGACCCAGTACTTC.

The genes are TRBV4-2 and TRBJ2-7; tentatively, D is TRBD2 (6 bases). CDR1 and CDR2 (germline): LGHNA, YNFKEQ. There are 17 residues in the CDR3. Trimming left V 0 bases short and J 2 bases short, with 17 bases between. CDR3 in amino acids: CASSQENGGSGTYEQYF. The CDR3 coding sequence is TGTGCCAGCAGCCAAGAGAACGGGGGAAGCGGAACCTACGAGCAGTACTTC.

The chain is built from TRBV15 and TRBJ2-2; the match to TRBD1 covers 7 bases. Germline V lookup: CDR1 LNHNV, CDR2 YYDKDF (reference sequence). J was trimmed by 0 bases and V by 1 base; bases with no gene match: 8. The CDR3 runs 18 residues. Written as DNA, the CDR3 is TGTGCCACCAGCAGAGGAATCACGGACAGGTCGAACACCGGGGAGCTGTTTTTT. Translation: CATSRGITDRSNTGELFF.

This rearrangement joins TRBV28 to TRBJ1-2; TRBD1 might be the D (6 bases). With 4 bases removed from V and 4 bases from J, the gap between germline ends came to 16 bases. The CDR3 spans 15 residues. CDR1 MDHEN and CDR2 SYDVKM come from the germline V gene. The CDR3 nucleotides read TGTGCCAGCAGTTACCTAGCAGGGGCCGGCTATGGCTACACCTTC. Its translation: CASSYLAGAGYGYTF.

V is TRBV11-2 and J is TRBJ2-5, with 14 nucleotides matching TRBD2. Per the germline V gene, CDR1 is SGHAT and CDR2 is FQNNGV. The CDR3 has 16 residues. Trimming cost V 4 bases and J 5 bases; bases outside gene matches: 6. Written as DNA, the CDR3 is TGTGCCAGCAGCTCGGGGACTAGCGGGAGAGGGGAGACCCAGTACTTC. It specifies CASSSGTSGRGETQYF.

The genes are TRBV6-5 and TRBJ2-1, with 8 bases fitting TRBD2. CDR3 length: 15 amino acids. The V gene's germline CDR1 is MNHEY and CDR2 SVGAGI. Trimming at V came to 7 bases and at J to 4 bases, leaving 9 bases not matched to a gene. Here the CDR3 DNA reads TGTGCCAGCACCCCCGGCGGGGGGAGGTACAATGAGCAGTTCTTC. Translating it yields CASTPGGGRYNEQFF.

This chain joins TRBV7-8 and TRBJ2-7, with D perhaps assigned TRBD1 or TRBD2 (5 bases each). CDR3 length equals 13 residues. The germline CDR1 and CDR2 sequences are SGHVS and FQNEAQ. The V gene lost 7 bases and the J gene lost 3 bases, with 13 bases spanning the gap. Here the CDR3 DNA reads TGTGCCAGCATCCCCGGGGCTTACTACGAGCAGTACGTC. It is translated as CASIPGAYYEQYV.

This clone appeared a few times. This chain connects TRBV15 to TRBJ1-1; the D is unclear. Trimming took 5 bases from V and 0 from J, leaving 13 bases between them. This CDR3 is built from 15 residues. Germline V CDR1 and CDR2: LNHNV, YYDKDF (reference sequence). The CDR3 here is CATSPENTLNTEAFF. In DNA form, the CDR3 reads TGTGCCACCAGCCCGGAGAACACTTTGAACACTGAAGCTTTCTTT.

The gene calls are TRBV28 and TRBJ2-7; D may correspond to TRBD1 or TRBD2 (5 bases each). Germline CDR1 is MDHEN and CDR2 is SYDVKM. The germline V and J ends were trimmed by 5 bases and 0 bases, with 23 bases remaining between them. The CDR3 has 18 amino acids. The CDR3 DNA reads TGTGCCAGCAGTCTCACTAAAACCCGGGACGTAGACTCCTACGAGCAGTACTTC. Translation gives CASSLTKTRDVDSYEQYF. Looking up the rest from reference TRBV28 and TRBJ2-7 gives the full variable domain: DVKVTQSSRYLVKRTGEKVFLECVQDMDHENMFWYRQDPGLGLRLIYFSYDVKMKEKGDIPEGYSVSREKKERFSLILESASTNQTSMYLCASSLTKTRDVDSYEQYFGPGTRLTVT.

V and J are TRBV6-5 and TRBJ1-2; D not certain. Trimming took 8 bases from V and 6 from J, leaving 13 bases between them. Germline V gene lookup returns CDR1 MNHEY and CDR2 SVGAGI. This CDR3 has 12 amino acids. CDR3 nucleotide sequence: TGTGCCAGCTTTGCCGGGGTGAATGGCTACACCTTC. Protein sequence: CASFAGVNGYTF.

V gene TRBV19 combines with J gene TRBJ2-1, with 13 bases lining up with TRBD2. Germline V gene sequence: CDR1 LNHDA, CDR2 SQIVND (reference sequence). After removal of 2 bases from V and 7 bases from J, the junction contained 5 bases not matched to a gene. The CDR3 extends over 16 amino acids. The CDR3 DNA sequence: TGTGCCAGTAGTATATTTGGGACTAGCGGGGAGAATGAGCAGTTCTTC. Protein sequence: CASSIFGTSGENEQFF.

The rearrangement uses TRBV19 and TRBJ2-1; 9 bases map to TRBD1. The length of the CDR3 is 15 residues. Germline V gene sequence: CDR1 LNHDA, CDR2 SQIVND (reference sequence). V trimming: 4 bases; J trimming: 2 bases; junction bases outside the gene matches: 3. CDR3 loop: CASSTGTGTYNEQFF. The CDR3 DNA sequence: TGTGCCAGTAGTACCGGGACAGGGACCTACAATGAGCAGTTCTTC.

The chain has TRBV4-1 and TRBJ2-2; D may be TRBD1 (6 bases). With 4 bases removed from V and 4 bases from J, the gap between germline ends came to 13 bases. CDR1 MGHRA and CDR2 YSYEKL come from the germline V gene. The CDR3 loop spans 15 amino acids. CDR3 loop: CASSLLRGSTGELFF. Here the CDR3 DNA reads TGCGCCAGCAGCCTACTCAGGGGTAGCACCGGGGAGCTGTTTTTT.

The CDR3 DNA follows: TGTGCCAGCATCGATGGGGGCCGGGAGACCCAGTACTTC. Encoded protein: CASIDGGRETQYF. The chain combines TRBV2 with TRBJ2-5; possibly TRBD1 for D (6 bases). Germline values: CDR1 SNHLY, CDR2 FYNNEI. V shed 7 bases and J shed 5 bases, with 14 bases lying between them. The CDR3 consists of 13 residues.

The CDR3 nucleotides are TGTGCCAGCAGTTACTCGAGAGGGGCGGGCTATGGCTACACCTTC. Amino acids: CASSYSRGAGYGYTF. This chain uses TRBV6-5 with TRBJ1-2; tentative D call: TRBD1 (5 bases). The CDR3 runs to 15 residues. V lost 0 bases, J lost 4 bases, and 12 bases lay in between. Germline assignment: CDR1 MNHEY and CDR2 SVGAGI.

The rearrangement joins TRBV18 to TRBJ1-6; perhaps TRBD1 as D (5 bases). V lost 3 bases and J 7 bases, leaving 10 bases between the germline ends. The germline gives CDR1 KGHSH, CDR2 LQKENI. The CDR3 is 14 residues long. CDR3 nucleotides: TGTGCCAGCTCACCTGGGACGGGAAATTCACCCCTCCACTTT. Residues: CASSPGTGNSPLHF.

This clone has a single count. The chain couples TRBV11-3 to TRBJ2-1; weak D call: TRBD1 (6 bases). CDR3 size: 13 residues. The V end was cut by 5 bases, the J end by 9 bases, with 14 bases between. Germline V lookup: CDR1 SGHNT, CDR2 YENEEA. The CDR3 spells CASSPARGFEQFF. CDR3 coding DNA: TGTGCCAGCAGCCCAGCCAGGGGTTTTGAGCAGTTCTTC.

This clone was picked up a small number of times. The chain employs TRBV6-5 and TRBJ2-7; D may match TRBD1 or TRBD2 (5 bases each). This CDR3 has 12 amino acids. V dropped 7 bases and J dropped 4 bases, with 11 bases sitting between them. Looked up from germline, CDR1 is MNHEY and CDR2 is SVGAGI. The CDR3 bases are TGTGCCAGCATTAACGAGGGGTACGAGCAGTACTTC. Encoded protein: CASINEGYEQYF.

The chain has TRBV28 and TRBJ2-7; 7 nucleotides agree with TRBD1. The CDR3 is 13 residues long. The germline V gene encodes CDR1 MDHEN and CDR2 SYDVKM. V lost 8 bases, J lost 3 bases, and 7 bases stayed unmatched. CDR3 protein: CASLGQKHYEQYV. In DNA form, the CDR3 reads TGTGCCAGCTTGGGACAGAAGCACTACGAGCAGTACGTC.

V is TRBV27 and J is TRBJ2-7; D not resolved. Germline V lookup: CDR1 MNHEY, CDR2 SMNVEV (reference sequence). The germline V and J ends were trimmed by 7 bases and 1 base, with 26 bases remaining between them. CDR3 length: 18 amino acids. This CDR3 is CASKSDGRPGPGSYEQYF. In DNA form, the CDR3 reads TGTGCCAGCAAGAGTGACGGCCGCCCTGGACCCGGATCCTACGAGCAGTACTTC.

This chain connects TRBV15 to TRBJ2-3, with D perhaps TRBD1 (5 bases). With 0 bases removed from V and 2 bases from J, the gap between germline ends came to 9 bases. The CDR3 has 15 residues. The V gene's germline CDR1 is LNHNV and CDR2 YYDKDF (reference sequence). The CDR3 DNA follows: TGTGCCACCAGCAGAGATGGGGCAGCCACAGATACGCAGTATTTT. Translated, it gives CATSRDGAATDTQYF.

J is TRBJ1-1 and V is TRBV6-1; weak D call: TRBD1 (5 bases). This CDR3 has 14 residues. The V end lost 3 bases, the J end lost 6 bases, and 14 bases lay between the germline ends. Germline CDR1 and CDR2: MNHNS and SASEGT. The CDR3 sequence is CASSESGYSSEAFF. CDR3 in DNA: TGTGCCAGCAGTGAGTCAGGGTATTCTTCTGAAGCTTTCTTT.

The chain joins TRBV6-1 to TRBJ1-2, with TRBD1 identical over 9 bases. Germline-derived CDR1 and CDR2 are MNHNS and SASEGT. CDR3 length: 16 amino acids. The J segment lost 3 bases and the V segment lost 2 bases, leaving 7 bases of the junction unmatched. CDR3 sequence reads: CASSEIGQGPYYGYTF. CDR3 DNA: TGTGCCAGCAGTGAAATAGGACAGGGGCCTTACTATGGCTACACCTTC.

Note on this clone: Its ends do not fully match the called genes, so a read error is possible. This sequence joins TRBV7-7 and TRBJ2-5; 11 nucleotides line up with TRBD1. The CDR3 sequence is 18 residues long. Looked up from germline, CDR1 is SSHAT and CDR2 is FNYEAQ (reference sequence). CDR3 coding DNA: TGTGCTAGCAGCTTAGAGAGAGCCTGGACAGGGGGCGGGAAGACCCAGTACTTC. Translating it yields CASSLERAWTGGGKTQYF.

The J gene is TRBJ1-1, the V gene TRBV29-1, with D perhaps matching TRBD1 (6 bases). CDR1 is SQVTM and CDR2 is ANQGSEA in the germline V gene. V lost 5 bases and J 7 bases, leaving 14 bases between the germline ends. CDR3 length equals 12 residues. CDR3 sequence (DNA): TGCAGCGTTTATCGAGGGGGGAATGAAGCTTTCTTT. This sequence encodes CSVYRGGNEAFF.

The CDR3 nucleotides read TGTGCCTGGGGCGGCATAGAAGAGGGGGGCGACGAGCAGTACTTC. This sequence encodes CAWGGIEEGGDEQYF. The chain uses TRBV30 and TRBJ2-7; tentatively, D is TRBD1 or TRBD2 (6 bases each). Germline V gene sequence: CDR1 GTSNPN, CDR2 SVGIG (reference sequence). Trimming pared 5 bases from V and 5 bases from J, leaving 22 bases between. There are 15 residues in the CDR3.

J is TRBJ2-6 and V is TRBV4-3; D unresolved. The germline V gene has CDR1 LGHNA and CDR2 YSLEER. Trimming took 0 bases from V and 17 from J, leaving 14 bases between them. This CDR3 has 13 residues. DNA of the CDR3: TGCGCCAGCAGCCAAGATCTTGGACCCCTAATGACTTTC. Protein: CASSQDLGPLMTF.

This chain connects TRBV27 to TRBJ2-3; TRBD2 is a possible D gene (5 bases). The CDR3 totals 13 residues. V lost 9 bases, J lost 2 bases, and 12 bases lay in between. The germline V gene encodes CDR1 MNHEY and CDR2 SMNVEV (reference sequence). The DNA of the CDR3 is TGTGCCAGTCGGGATCCTTTCACAGATACGCAGTATTTT. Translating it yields CASRDPFTDTQYF.

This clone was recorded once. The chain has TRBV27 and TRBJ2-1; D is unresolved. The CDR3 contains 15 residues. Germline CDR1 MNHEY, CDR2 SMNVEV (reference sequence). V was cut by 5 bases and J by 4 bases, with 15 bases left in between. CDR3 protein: CASSREALRYNEQFF. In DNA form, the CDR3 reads TGTGCCAGCAGTCGCGAAGCCCTCCGTTACAATGAGCAGTTCTTC.

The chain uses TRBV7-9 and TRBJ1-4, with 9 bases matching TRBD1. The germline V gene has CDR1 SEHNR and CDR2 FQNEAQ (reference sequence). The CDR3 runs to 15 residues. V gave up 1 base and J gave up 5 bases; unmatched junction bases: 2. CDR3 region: CASSLGQGENEKLFF. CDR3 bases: TGTGCCAGCAGCTTAGGACAGGGGGAAAATGAAAAACTGTTTTTT.

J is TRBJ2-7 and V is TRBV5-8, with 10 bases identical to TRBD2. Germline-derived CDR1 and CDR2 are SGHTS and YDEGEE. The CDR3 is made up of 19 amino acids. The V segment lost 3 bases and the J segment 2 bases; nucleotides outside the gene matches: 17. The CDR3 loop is CASSSTGSITSGTTYEQYF. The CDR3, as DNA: TGTGCCAGCAGCTCGACAGGGTCGATAACTAGCGGGACGACCTACGAGCAGTACTTC.